One and the same sample provided the 4 T cell receptor beta chains below, sequenced in a study of a mutant IDH1 vaccine in newly diagnosed glioma. TCRdb keeps only in-frame clones here, not all; method: immunoSEQ multiplex PCR. The data contain about 94,000 clones, 85% to 90% of them singletons. Antigens for these TCRs are unknown. Time point indicated: week 47, end of study. Each dose of the vaccine consisted of 300 ug of mutant IDH1 20-mer peptide, with topical imiquimod. The sequencing here drew on PBMCs, taken from a glioma patient whose treatment included an IDH1 peptide vaccine. These receptors all come from a woman aged 45-65 years with glioma.

The chain combines TRBV6-5 with TRBJ1-5; weak D call: TRBD1 (5 bases). The CDR3 totals 15 residues. CDR1 is MNHEY and CDR2 is SVGAGI in the germline V gene. Trimming pared 6 bases from V and 0 bases from J, leaving 12 bases between. The CDR3 DNA sequence: TGTGCCAGCAGCCGGGGGGTGTATAGCAATCAGCCCCAGCATTTT. Protein: CASSRGVYSNQPQHF.

In the case of this clone: The junction shows a germline mismatch at one end, possibly a read error. This rearrangement joins TRBV4-1 to TRBJ2-7; 7 bases agree with TRBD1. Germline V CDR1 and CDR2: MGHRA, YSYEKL. CDR3 length: 15 residues. Here the CDR3 reads CASSQAPGGSYEQYF. CDR3 DNA: TGCGCCAGCAGCCAAGCTCCAGGGGGATCCTATGAGCAGTACTTC.

The J gene is TRBJ2-5, the V gene TRBV5-1, with 12 bases aligning to TRBD1. Germline values: CDR1 SGHRS, CDR2 YFSETQ. CDR3 size: 16 residues. Unmatched junction bases numbered 8, after V lost 4 bases and J lost 4 bases. CDR3 sequence reads: CASSAGTGGSTETQYF. The CDR3 coding sequence is TGCGCCAGCAGCGCCGGGACAGGGGGCTCCACAGAGACCCAGTACTTC. The variable domain in full, with the rest retrieved from reference TRBV5-1 and TRBJ2-5, is KAGVTQTPRYLIKTRGQQVTLSCSPISGHRSVSWYQQTPGQGLQFLFEYFSETQRNKGNFPGRFSGRQFSNSRSEMNVSTLELGDSALYLCASSAGTGGSTETQYFGPGTRLLVL.

This clone was observed a single time. The chain links TRBV10-1 to TRBJ2-7, with 9 bases that match TRBD2. The CDR3 contains 15 residues. J was trimmed by 6 bases and V by 9 bases; bases with no gene match: 15. Looked up from germline, CDR1 is WNHNN and CDR2 is SYGVQD (reference sequence). The CDR3 nucleotides read TGCGCCAGTCCCGTTGAAGGCGGGAGGGGAATCGAGCAGTACTTC. This sequence encodes CASPVEGGRGIEQYF.